What follows is one T cell receptor beta chain and its context. Its specificity is unknown. The data were obtained in a study of T cells in tuberculosis. Overall study results and limits: Active tuberculosis TCR-alpha repertoires lay closer to GMM-specific TCRs than IGRA-negative controls, suggesting clonal expansion. Selection depended on which cryopreserved specimens were available.

Method: immunoSEQ multiplex PCR; TCRdb's copy keeps in-frame clones and lacks some. The sample includes 25,000 to 35,000 clones, roughly 95% of them seen just once. Each clinical donor contributed on average approximately 100,000 T cells from unsorted cryopreserved PBMC. The receptor was derived from a donor aged 10-29 years with latent tuberculosis or without tuberculosis infection. Sequencing was performed on PBMCs.

The CDR3 DNA is TGTGCCAGCAGCTTGGGGGGACAGGGCTATGGCTACACCTTC. Protein product: CASSLGGQGYGYTF. This chain connects TRBV5-5 to TRBJ1-2; TRBD1 matches 9 bases. Germline V gives CDR1 SGHKS, CDR2 YYEKEE (reference sequence). The CDR3 has 14 amino acids. The junction had 1 base not matched to a gene; V was cut back by 0 bases and J by 4 bases.